This T cell receptor beta chain was sequenced during a study of shared clonotypes between healthy human individuals. This CDR3 has 15 residues. V lost 1 base and J 6 bases, leaving 14 bases between the germline ends. CDR1 is SGHRS, CDR2 YFSETQ, per germline. Produced via immunoSEQ multiplex PCR; TCRdb's table is partial and in-frame only. The sample shows about 470,000 clones, roughly 83% of them seen only once. Nashville, Tennessee was home to all donors, each a Caucasian adult. This TCR came from a woman aged 40 to 50 in good health. Some clones in this sample may be carry-over from other donors' samples. The sample consisted of PBMCs. The chain is built from TRBV5-1 and TRBJ2-1; no clear D gene. The CDR3 reads CASSLIGTIGNEQFF. The CDR3 DNA reads as TGCGCCAGCAGCTTGATAGGCACAATAGGCAATGAGCAGTTCTTC.